This TCR beta chain was identified in a study of blood T cell repertoires in COVID-19. About the study: Whether acute or convalescent, the COVID-19 samples came from the United States, Italy and Spain.

There are 15 residues in the CDR3. V lost 4 bases, J lost 3 bases, and 2 bases stayed unmatched. CDR1 and CDR2 (germline): MGHDK, SYGVNS. TCRdb's copy holds only in-frame clones and misses some; the assay was immunoSEQ multiplex PCR. Among 140,000 to 150,000 clones listed, around 90% were seen once. Material: peripheral blood. The receptor's source is a man in his sixties or seventies with acute or convalescent COVID-19. V usage is TRBV25-1 and J usage is TRBJ2-1; 11 bases line up with TRBD2. The CDR3 DNA reads TGTGCCAGCAGTGGACTAGCGGGGCACTACAATGAGCAGTTCTTC. It is translated as CASSGLAGHYNEQFF.